This T cell receptor beta chain was documented in a study of PD-1 blockade in mismatch repair-deficient tumors. Only in-frame clones appear in the TCRdb table, and some are missing; sequencing was by immunoSEQ multiplex PCR. The data hold more than 85,000 clones, with about 79% observed a single time. The TCR was taken from an adult with mismatch repair-deficient cancer. Sequencing was performed on peripheral blood, taken 30 to 36 weeks after starting pembrolizumab.

CDR3 loop: CASSPSGGQSHEKLFF. CDR3 sequence (DNA): TGTGCCAGCAGCCCGAGTGGGGGACAGTCCCATGAAAAACTGTTTTTT. This chain connects TRBV5-4 to TRBJ1-4, with 7 bases aligning to TRBD1. The germline V gene encodes CDR1 SGHNT and CDR2 YYREEE (reference sequence). V gave up 4 bases and J gave up 6 bases; unmatched junction bases: 12. The CDR3 covers 16 residues.